These T cell receptor beta chains were read from a single sample in a study of blood T cell repertoires in COVID-19. Generated by immunoSEQ multiplex PCR, the TCRdb table keeps only in-frame clones and is missing some. This sample has around 100,000 clones, with approximately 85% found just once. Sequenced material: peripheral blood. The receptors were sampled from a woman in her sixties or seventies with COVID-19, enrolled during active disease. CDR3s include the opening cysteine and the closing phenylalanine or tryptophan. A D gene is named only where the DNA matches it firmly. Size is omitted from some rows. Given values are once, few, many or a class for expanded clones.

J gene	clone size	V gene	D gene	CDR3 DNA	CDR3 protein
TRBJ2-2	NA	TRBV5-1	TRBD2	TGCGCCAGCAGCTCTCGACTAGCGGGGGCCACCGGGGAGCTGTTTTTT	CASSSRLAGATGELFF
TRBJ1-4	NA	TRBV4-1	NA	TGCGCCAGCAGCCAAGCTCCCCGGGCCGAGGGAGCAACTAATGAAAAACTGTTTTTT	CASSQAPRAEGATNEKLFF
TRBJ2-1	NA	TRBV7-3	TRBD2	TGTGCCAGCAGCATAACTAGCGCCGACAATGAGCAGTTCTTC	CASSITSADNEQFF
TRBJ2-3	NA	TRBV7-8	TRBD2	TGTGCCAGCAGCTTACTAGCGGGGGGGACCCAGGATACGCAGTATTTT	CASSLLAGGTQDTQYF
TRBJ2-7	NA	TRBV3-1/TRBV3-2	TRBD2	TGTGCCAGCAGCCAGACTAGCGGGGGGCACGAGCAGTACTTC	CASSQTSGGHEQYF
TRBJ2-2	NA	TRBV11-3	TRBD2	TGTGCCAGCAGCTCACCTATAGCGGGGAATACGAACACCGGGGAGCTGTTTTTT	CASSSPIAGNTNTGELFF
TRBJ2-6	NA	TRBV27	NA	TGTGCCAGCAGTTTCGGGGGGACAGGCCTCTCTGGGGCCAACGTCCTGACTTTC	CASSFGGTGLSGANVLTF
TRBJ1-5	NA	TRBV7-2	NA	TGTGCCAGCAGCTTAGCTCAGGCAGGTTTAATGGAGCCCCAGCATTTT	CASSLAQAGLMEPQHF
TRBJ1-1	few	TRBV10-3	TRBD1	TGTGCCATCAGTGAGTCGACAGGGGAGGGTACTGAAGCTTTCTTT	CAISESTGEGTEAFF
TRBJ2-1	NA	TRBV18	TRBD2	TGTGCCAGCTCACCACCGATTTCGGGGGGGGCCTACAATGAGCAGTTCTTC	CASSPPISGGAYNEQFF
TRBJ2-3	NA	TRBV4-1	TRBD2	TGCGCCAGCAGCCAAGATCAGGGCACTAGCGAGGGCACAGATACGCAGTATTTT	CASSQDQGTSEGTDTQYF
TRBJ2-1	NA	TRBV18	TRBD2	TGTGCCAGCTCACCGTTCCGGACTAGCGGGGGGATTTACAATGAGCAGTTCTTC	CASSPFRTSGGIYNEQFF
TRBJ1-1	NA	TRBV12-3/TRBV12-4	TRBD1	TGTGCCAGCAGTAACAGCAGGGGGACTGAAGCTTTCTTT	CASSNSRGTEAFF
TRBJ1-1	NA	TRBV6-6	NA	TGTGCCAGCAGTTACGGACAAGTAGGTACTGAAGCTTTCTTT	CASSYGQVGTEAFF
TRBJ2-7	NA	TRBV18	TRBD1	TGTGCCAGCTCACTACAGACAGGGGGCTTCGACGAGCAGTACTTC	CASSLQTGGFDEQYF
TRBJ1-5	NA	TRBV6-5	NA	TGTGCCAGCAAGGGGGAAAGCAATCAGCCCCAGCATTTT	CASKGESNQPQHF
TRBJ2-1	NA	TRBV28	NA	TGTGCCAGCAGTCCCCCGTTCAATGAGCAGTTCTTC	CASSPPFNEQFF
TRBJ1-1	NA	TRBV5-6	NA	TGTGCCAGCAGCTTGTACAGGATCACTGAAGCTTTCTTT	CASSLYRITEAFF
TRBJ1-4	NA	TRBV2	TRBD1	TGTGCCAGCAGTGAAAGGACAGGGTTCGGGGAAAAACTGTTTTTT	CASSERTGFGEKLFF
TRBJ1-2	NA	TRBV6-5	NA	TGTGCCAGCAGTTACTCGCGCACAGCCTCACCTGGCGGCTACACCTTC	CASSYSRTASPGGYTF
TRBJ2-5	NA	TRBV4-2	TRBD2	TGTGCCAGCAGCCAAGTTATTAGCGGGGGCCAAGAGACCCAGTACTTC	CASSQVISGGQETQYF
TRBJ1-1	NA	TRBV7-2	NA	TGTGCCAGCAGCTTAGGGTTGAGGACTGAAGCTTTCTTT	CASSLGLRTEAFF
TRBJ1-2	NA	TRBV29-1	NA	TGCAGCGTGACCTCTCCCGGAGGAAACTATGGCTACACCTTC	CSVTSPGGNYGYTF
TRBJ2-2	NA	TRBV5-4	TRBD1	TGTGCCAGCAGCTTGGAGACAGGGTTTCCCGGGGAGCTGTTTTTT	CASSLETGFPGELFF
TRBJ1-1	NA	TRBV4-1	NA	TGCGCCAGCAGCCAAGATTTAAGGCTTCGAAGGCGCGGGACTGGCAGGGCTTTCTTT	CASSQDLRLRRRGTGRAFF
TRBJ1-5	NA	TRBV9	NA	TGTGCCAGCAGCGTAGGACTTAATAGCAATCAGCCCCAGCATTTT	CASSVGLNSNQPQHF
TRBJ1-2	NA	TRBV2	TRBD1	TGTGCCAGCAGTGAAGGACAGGGTTTCTATGGCTACACCTTC	CASSEGQGFYGYTF
TRBJ2-1	few	TRBV5-1	NA	TGCGCCAGCAGCTTGGGTGGGGGACTCTCCTACAATGAGCAGTTCTTC	CASSLGGGLSYNEQFF
TRBJ1-2	few	TRBV7-8	NA	TGTGCCAGCAGCCGACTTGGGAGGACCTCGATCAGTTACTATGGCTACACCTTC	CASSRLGRTSISYYGYTF
TRBJ1-1	once	TRBV6-5	NA	TGTGCCAGCAGTTCCTTCAGTGGAGACTTGAACACTGAAGCTTTCTTT	CASSSFSGDLNTEAFF
TRBJ1-3	NA	TRBV25-1	TRBD1	TGTGCCAGCAGTAAACTGGACAGGGGGGACACCATATATTTT	CASSKLDRGDTIYF
TRBJ1-2	NA	TRBV5-1	NA	TGCGCCAGCAGCTTGGCCGGGGTTGGTGTAGATGGCTACACCTTC	CASSLAGVGVDGYTF
TRBJ2-7	NA	TRBV3-1/TRBV3-2	TRBD1	TGTGCCAGCAGCCAGGAAGACAGGGGAAGTGGCGAGCAGTACTTC	CASSQEDRGSGEQYF
TRBJ1-4	NA	TRBV18	TRBD1	TGTGCCAGCTCACCACCGCAGGGGGCAGTGACTAATGAAAAACTGTTTTTT	CASSPPQGAVTNEKLFF
TRBJ2-1	NA	TRBV29-1	NA	TGCAGCGTAATTATAAACTCCTACAATGAGCAGTTCTTC	CSVIINSYNEQFF
TRBJ2-1	NA	TRBV19	TRBD1	TGTGCCAGTAGGGACAGGAGGAGCTCCTACAATGAGCAGTTCTTC	CASRDRRSSYNEQFF
TRBJ2-1	once	TRBV7-2	NA	TGTGCCAGCAGCTTGACAAAGAACTCCTACAATGAGCAGTTCTTC	CASSLTKNSYNEQFF
TRBJ1-5	NA	TRBV27	TRBD1	TGTGCCAGCAGCGGGGACAGTGGAAATCAGCCCCAGCATTTT	CASSGDSGNQPQHF
TRBJ1-5	NA	TRBV19	NA	TGTGCCAGTAGTATAGCCGGGGGAAATCAGCCCCAGCATTTT	CASSIAGGNQPQHF
TRBJ1-1	NA	TRBV18	NA	TGTGCCAGCTCACCACCAGAGGGTGGCACTGAAGCTTTCTTT	CASSPPEGGTEAFF
TRBJ2-7	once	TRBV19	TRBD1	TGTGCCAGTAGTATAGATTACGATCCCTCCGGGACAGGCTACGAGCAGTACTTC	CASSIDYDPSGTGYEQYF
TRBJ1-2	few	TRBV5-1	TRBD1	TGCGCCAGCAGCAGGTTTTGGACAGGGGATAACTATGGCTACACCTTC	CASSRFWTGDNYGYTF
TRBJ2-5	NA	TRBV5-6	NA	TGTGCCAGCAGCTTCCGAAGCCTGGGGGGAGAGACCCAGTACTTC	CASSFRSLGGETQYF
TRBJ1-6	NA	TRBV5-5	TRBD1	TGTGCCAGCAGCCTAAGGGACAGGGGGCCCTATAATTCACCCCTCCACTTT	CASSLRDRGPYNSPLHF
TRBJ1-1	few	TRBV2	NA	TGTGCCAGCAGTCAAAGCAAGGTCTCGGGGACTTTCTTT	CASSQSKVSGTFF
TRBJ1-2	NA	TRBV2	NA	TGTGCCAGCAGCCGGGACACCTATTCTATGGCGTATGGCTACACCTTC	CASSRDTYSMAYGYTF
TRBJ1-6	NA	TRBV12-5	NA	TGTGCTAGTGGTTTGATAAACGGACCCCTCCACTTT	CASGLINGPLHF
TRBJ1-6	hyperexpanded	TRBV5-8	NA	TGTGCCAGCAGCTTGGAGGATTGGACGGAGGATTATAATTCACCCCTCCACTTT	CASSLEDWTEDYNSPLHF
TRBJ1-3	NA	TRBV2	NA	TGTGCCAGCAGTGAACTAGTCTCTGGAAACACCATATATTTT	CASSELVSGNTIYF
TRBJ1-1	few	TRBV10-3	TRBD1	TGTGCCATCAGTGAGCGTGCCCCAGGCAGGGGGGTGAACACTGAAGCTTTCTTT	CAISERAPGRGVNTEAFF
TRBJ1-2	NA	TRBV6-1	NA	TGTGCCAGCAGTGATTTCAGGGGTTCGGGAGGCTACACCTTC	CASSDFRGSGGYTF
TRBJ2-7	NA	TRBV7-6	NA	TGTGCCAGCAGCTTAGATGAGGGATTAACCTACGAGCAGTACTTC	CASSLDEGLTYEQYF
TRBJ2-5	NA	TRBV7-2	NA	TGTGCCAGCACCCCGGCTAGTGCGGAGACCCAGTACTTC	CASTPASAETQYF
TRBJ1-4	once	TRBV7-2	TRBD1	TGTGCCAGCAGCTCCCGGGACAGTAATGAAAAACTGTTTTTT	CASSSRDSNEKLFF
TRBJ1-6	NA	TRBV5-1	TRBD1	TGCGCCAGCAGCACCTCCGGGACAGGGGCTTCACCCCTCCACTTT	CASSTSGTGASPLHF